Presented here are 7 T cell receptor beta chains from one specimen sequenced in a study of Ad26.COV2.S vaccination and SARS-CoV-2 variants. Data came from immunoSEQ multiplex PCR; TCRdb stores just in-frame clones and leaves some out. Of about 350,000 clones in the sample, around 90% were seen once. The specimen comprised peripheral blood, sampled after recovery from COVID-19. These receptor sequences come from a human donor who had recovered from COVID-19.

The chain has TRBV27 and TRBJ2-3, with D perhaps matching TRBD2 (6 bases). Trimming removed 8 bases from V and 2 bases from J, with 17 bases in between. This CDR3 spans 15 amino acids. Germline assignment: CDR1 MNHEY and CDR2 SMNVEV (reference sequence). The CDR3 region is CASAMRVAATDTQYF. CDR3 sequence (DNA): TGTGCCAGCGCGATGAGAGTAGCGGCCACAGATACGCAGTATTTT.

This clone was recorded once. This chain links TRBV7-2 with TRBJ1-4; D is uncertain. V was pared by 1 base and J by 4 bases, with 10 bases between. CDR1 is SGHTA, CDR2 FQGNSA, per germline. This CDR3 contains 15 residues. The DNA for the CDR3 is TGTGCCAGCAGCTTAGGGGCCAGTATTAATGAAAAACTGTTTTTT. It codes for CASSLGASINEKLFF.

This clone was counted once. The rearrangement joins TRBV5-8 to TRBJ2-5, with 11 bases that match TRBD1. There are 14 residues in the CDR3. Germline V lookup: CDR1 SGHTS, CDR2 YDEGEE. V shed 2 bases, J shed 5 bases, and the junction held 2 bases outside the gene matches. The CDR3 sequence is CASSFRDRGETQYF. CDR3 in DNA: TGTGCCAGCAGCTTCCGGGACAGGGGGGAGACCCAGTACTTC. The whole variable domain, filled in from reference TRBV5-8 and TRBJ2-5, reads EAGVTQSPTHLIKTRGQQATLRCSPISGHTSVYWYQQALGLGLQFLLWYDEGEERNRGNFPPRFSGRQFPNYSSELNVNALELEDSALYLCASSFRDRGETQYFGPGTRLLVL.

This chain connects TRBV4-3 to TRBJ1-1; the D is unclear. V dropped 3 bases and J dropped 6 bases, with 17 bases sitting between them. This CDR3 comprises 15 residues. Per the germline V gene, CDR1 is LGHNA and CDR2 is YSLEER. The CDR3 sequence is CASSHLLQGNSEAFF. CDR3 bases: TGCGCCAGCAGCCACCTCTTGCAAGGGAATTCTGAAGCTTTCTTT.

The CDR3 sequence: CASRLAGGQETQYF. In nucleotides, the CDR3 is TGTGCCAGCCGACTAGCGGGGGGACAAGAGACCCAGTACTTC. The rearrangement uses TRBV2 and TRBJ2-5; 13 bases align to TRBD2. Germline-derived CDR1 and CDR2 are SNHLY and FYNNEI. J gave up 2 bases and V 8 bases, and 2 bases lay outside the gene matches. CDR3 length equals 14 residues.

The chain couples TRBV4-3 to TRBJ1-1; no clear D gene. V dropped 2 bases and J dropped 4 bases, with 17 bases sitting between them. Per germline, CDR1 LGHNA and CDR2 YSLEER. CDR3 length: 16 amino acids. The CDR3 region has the DNA TGCGCCAGCAGCCAATCAAGAACATCTTTTAGCACTGAAGCTTTCTTT. Translating gives CASSQSRTSFSTEAFF.

The V call is TRBV27, the J call TRBJ1-2; the match to TRBD1 covers 8 bases. The V gene's germline CDR1 is MNHEY and CDR2 SMNVEV (reference sequence). The CDR3 covers 15 residues. The ends lost 6 bases at V and 1 base at J; junction bases unmatched: 7. The CDR3 bases are TGTGCCAGCAGCCTATGGACAGGGAATAACTATGGCTACACCTTC. Amino acid sequence: CASSLWTGNNYGYTF.